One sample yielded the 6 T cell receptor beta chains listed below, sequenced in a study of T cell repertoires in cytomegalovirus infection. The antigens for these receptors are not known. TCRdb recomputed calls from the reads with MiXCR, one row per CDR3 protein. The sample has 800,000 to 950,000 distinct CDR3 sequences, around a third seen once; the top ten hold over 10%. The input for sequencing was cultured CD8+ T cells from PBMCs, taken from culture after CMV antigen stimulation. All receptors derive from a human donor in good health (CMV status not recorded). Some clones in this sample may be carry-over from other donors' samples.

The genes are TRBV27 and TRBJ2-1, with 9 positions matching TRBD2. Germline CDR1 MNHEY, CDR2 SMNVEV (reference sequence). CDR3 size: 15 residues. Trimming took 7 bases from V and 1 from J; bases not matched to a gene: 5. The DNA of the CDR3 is TGTGCCAGCACTACCCTAGCGGGGTCCTACAATGAGCAGTTCTTC. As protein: CASTTLAGSYNEQFF.

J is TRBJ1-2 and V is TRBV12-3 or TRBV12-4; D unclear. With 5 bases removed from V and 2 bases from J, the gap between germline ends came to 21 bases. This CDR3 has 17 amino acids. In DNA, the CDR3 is TGTGCCAGCAGTGTATACCGGGCCGATTGGCGGAACTATGGCTACACCTTC. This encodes CASSVYRADWRNYGYTF.

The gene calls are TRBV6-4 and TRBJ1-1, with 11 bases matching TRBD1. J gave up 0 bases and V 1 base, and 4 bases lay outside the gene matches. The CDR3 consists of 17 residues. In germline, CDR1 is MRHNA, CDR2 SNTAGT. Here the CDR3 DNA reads TGTGCCAGCAGTGACTTCGGACAGGGGGCGATGAACACTGAAGCTTTCTTT. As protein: CASSDFGQGAMNTEAFF.

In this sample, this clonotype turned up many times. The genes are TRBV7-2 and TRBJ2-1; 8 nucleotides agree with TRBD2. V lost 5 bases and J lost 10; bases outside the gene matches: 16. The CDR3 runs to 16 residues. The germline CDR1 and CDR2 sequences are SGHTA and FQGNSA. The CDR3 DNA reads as TGTGCCAGCAGCCCCGAAGCGGGGGCCCACGGAGACGAGCAGTTCTTC. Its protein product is CASSPEAGAHGDEQFF.

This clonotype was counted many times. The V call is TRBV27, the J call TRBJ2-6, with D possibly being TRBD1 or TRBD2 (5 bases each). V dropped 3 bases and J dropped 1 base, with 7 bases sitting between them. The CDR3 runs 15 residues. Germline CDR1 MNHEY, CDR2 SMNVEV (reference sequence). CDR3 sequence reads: CASSFWGSGANVLTF. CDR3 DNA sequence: TGTGCCAGCAGTTTCTGGGGGTCTGGGGCCAACGTCCTGACTTTC. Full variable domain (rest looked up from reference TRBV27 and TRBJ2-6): EAQVTQNPRYLITVTGKKLTVTCSQNMNHEYMSWYRQDPGLGLRQIYYSMNVEVTDKGDVPEGYKVSRKEKRNFPLILESPSPNQTSLYFCASSFWGSGANVLTFGAGSRLTVL.

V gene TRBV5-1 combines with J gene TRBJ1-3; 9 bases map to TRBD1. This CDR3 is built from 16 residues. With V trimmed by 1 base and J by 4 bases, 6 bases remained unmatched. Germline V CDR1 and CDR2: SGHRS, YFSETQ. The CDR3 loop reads CASSLRDRASGNTIYF. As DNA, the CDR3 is TGCGCCAGCAGCTTGCGGGACAGGGCTAGCGGAAACACCATATATTTT.